Listed below are T cell receptor beta chains from one sample, sequenced in a study of shared clonotypes between healthy human individuals. The method was immunoSEQ multiplex PCR; TCRdb's version includes in-frame clones alone and lacks a portion of them. The sample contains over a million clones, around 97% of which appear only once. The sample was naive CD4+ T cells sorted from blood. The receptor set was obtained from a man aged 25-45 years in good health. The CDR3 runs from the conserved cysteine through the conserved F or W. Each record gives: V gene, D gene, clone size, J gene, CDR3 protein, CDR3 DNA. A D gene is named only where the DNA matches it firmly. Clone size appears in some rows only: once, few, many, or a class for an expanded clone.

v_gene: TRBV23-1
d_gene: NA
abundance: few
j_gene: TRBJ2-1
CDR3aa: CASSQFKESSNEQFF
CDR3nt: TGCGCCAGCAGTCAGTTTAAGGAGAGTAGCAATGAGCAGTTCTTC

v_gene: TRBV27
d_gene: TRBD2
abundance: NA
j_gene: TRBJ2-1
CDR3aa: CASSLGGTIPYNEQFF
CDR3nt: TGTGCCAGCAGTTTAGGTGGGACTATCCCCTACAATGAGCAGTTCTTC

v_gene: TRBV10-1
d_gene: TRBD1
abundance: NA
j_gene: TRBJ2-7
CDR3aa: CASSEGGQFYEQYF
CDR3nt: TGCGCCAGCAGTGAGGGGGGACAGTTCTACGAGCAGTACTTC

v_gene: TRBV5-1
d_gene: NA
abundance: NA
j_gene: TRBJ1-4
CDR3aa: CASSLLFVSADANEKLFF
CDR3nt: TGCGCCAGCAGCTTGCTGTTTGTGTCAGCCGACGCTAATGAAAAACTGTTTTTT

v_gene: TRBV7-9
d_gene: NA
abundance: once
j_gene: TRBJ2-1
CDR3aa: CASSLGRAAENEQFF
CDR3nt: TGTGCCAGCAGCTTAGGCAGGGCTGCGGAGAATGAGCAGTTCTTC

v_gene: TRBV15
d_gene: TRBD2
abundance: NA
j_gene: TRBJ2-1
CDR3aa: CATSRELAERDEQFF
CDR3nt: TGTGCCACCAGCAGAGAACTAGCGGAGAGGGATGAGCAGTTCTTC

v_gene: TRBV20-1
d_gene: NA
abundance: NA
j_gene: TRBJ2-5
CDR3aa: CSARFIETQYF
CDR3nt: TGCAGTGCTAGGTTTATTGAGACCCAGTACTTC

v_gene: TRBV6-5
d_gene: TRBD2
abundance: NA
j_gene: TRBJ2-1
CDR3aa: CASSQGTSGRREQFF
CDR3nt: TGTGCCAGCAGCCAAGGGACTAGCGGGAGGAGAGAGCAGTTCTTC

v_gene: TRBV13
d_gene: NA
abundance: NA
j_gene: TRBJ2-7
CDR3aa: CASSLVQGGGSYEQYF
CDR3nt: TGTGCCAGCAGCTTAGTGCAGGGGGGTGGATCCTACGAGCAGTACTTC

v_gene: TRBV11-2
d_gene: NA
abundance: NA
j_gene: TRBJ2-1
CDR3aa: CASSLWTKSAYNEQFF
CDR3nt: TGTGCCAGCAGCTTATGGACTAAGTCCGCCTACAATGAGCAGTTCTTC

v_gene: TRBV6-5
d_gene: TRBD2
abundance: NA
j_gene: TRBJ2-4
CDR3aa: CASRPAGGGNIQYF
CDR3nt: TGTGCCAGCAGACCAGCGGGAGGGGGGAACATTCAGTACTTC

v_gene: TRBV7-3
d_gene: NA
abundance: NA
j_gene: TRBJ2-1
CDR3aa: CASRDNDNEQFF
CDR3nt: TGTGCCAGCCGGGATAACGACAATGAGCAGTTCTTC

v_gene: TRBV30
d_gene: TRBD1
abundance: once
j_gene: TRBJ1-2
CDR3aa: CAWSRMTGDGYTF
CDR3nt: TGTGCCTGGAGTCGCATGACAGGGGACGGCTACACCTTC

v_gene: TRBV7-9
d_gene: TRBD2
abundance: NA
j_gene: TRBJ2-2
CDR3aa: CASSSRGVAGVTTGELFF
CDR3nt: TGTGCCAGCAGTTCAAGGGGGGTAGCGGGAGTAACGACCGGGGAGCTGTTTTTT

v_gene: TRBV5-4
d_gene: NA
abundance: NA
j_gene: TRBJ2-2
CDR3aa: CASSFWNTGELFF
CDR3nt: TGTGCCAGCAGCTTCTGGAACACCGGGGAGCTGTTTTTT

v_gene: TRBV7-2
d_gene: NA
abundance: once
j_gene: TRBJ1-1
CDR3aa: CATSAGAGNTEAFF
CDR3nt: TGTGCCACAAGCGCGGGGGCAGGGAACACTGAAGCTTTCTTT

v_gene: TRBV9
d_gene: TRBD2
abundance: NA
j_gene: TRBJ2-1
CDR3aa: CASSVEWGLGSYNEQFF
CDR3nt: TGTGCCAGCAGCGTAGAGTGGGGACTAGGCTCCTACAATGAGCAGTTCTTC

v_gene: TRBV19
d_gene: TRBD1
abundance: NA
j_gene: TRBJ1-5
CDR3aa: CASSKTGGWQPQHF
CDR3nt: TGTGCCAGTAGTAAGACAGGGGGCTGGCAGCCCCAGCATTTT

v_gene: TRBV5-1
d_gene: TRBD2
abundance: NA
j_gene: TRBJ2-3
CDR3aa: CASSSERGSTDTQYF
CDR3nt: TGCGCCAGCAGCTCAGAGCGGGGGAGCACAGATACGCAGTATTTT

v_gene: TRBV5-1
d_gene: TRBD2
abundance: NA
j_gene: TRBJ2-5
CDR3aa: CASSPGLAGLETQYF
CDR3nt: TGCGCCAGCAGCCCGGGACTAGCGGGGTTAGAGACCCAGTACTTC

v_gene: TRBV9
d_gene: TRBD2
abundance: NA
j_gene: TRBJ2-5
CDR3aa: CASSPPRGTSGQETQYF
CDR3nt: TGTGCCAGCAGCCCTCCCCGCGGGACTAGCGGCCAAGAGACCCAGTACTTC

v_gene: TRBV19
d_gene: TRBD1
abundance: NA
j_gene: TRBJ2-7
CDR3aa: CASRDRGTYEQYF
CDR3nt: TGTGCCAGTAGAGACAGGGGGACCTACGAGCAGTACTTC

v_gene: TRBV15
d_gene: TRBD2
abundance: NA
j_gene: TRBJ2-7
CDR3aa: CATSRDQGLPQEQYF
CDR3nt: TGTGCCACCAGCAGAGATCAGGGACTACCGCAGGAGCAGTACTTC

v_gene: TRBV20-1
d_gene: TRBD1
abundance: NA
j_gene: TRBJ2-3
CDR3aa: CSAWTGDTQYF
CDR3nt: TGCAGTGCCTGGACAGGAGACACGCAGTATTTT

v_gene: TRBV5-1
d_gene: TRBD1
abundance: NA
j_gene: TRBJ2-2
CDR3aa: CASSRVAGGQGSGTGELFF
CDR3nt: TGCGCCAGCAGCCGAGTTGCAGGGGGACAGGGCTCGGGCACCGGGGAGCTGTTTTTT

v_gene: TRBV7-8
d_gene: TRBD1
abundance: NA
j_gene: TRBJ2-1
CDR3aa: CASSFLTGGISFGYNEQFF
CDR3nt: TGTGCCAGCAGCTTTTTGACAGGGGGCATCTCGTTTGGGTACAATGAGCAGTTCTTC

v_gene: TRBV7-9
d_gene: NA
abundance: NA
j_gene: TRBJ1-5
CDR3aa: CASSHDTLDQPQHF
CDR3nt: TGTGCCAGCAGCCACGACACCCTCGATCAGCCCCAGCATTTT

v_gene: TRBV5-4
d_gene: TRBD2
abundance: NA
j_gene: TRBJ2-1
CDR3aa: CASSRNLNPGTSGVNEQFF
CDR3nt: TGTGCCAGCAGCCGCAATCTCAATCCCGGGACTAGCGGAGTCAATGAGCAGTTCTTC

v_gene: TRBV7-9
d_gene: NA
abundance: NA
j_gene: TRBJ2-2
CDR3aa: CASSLSGLTGELFF
CDR3nt: TGTGCCAGCAGCTTGTCAGGGTTGACCGGGGAGCTGTTTTTT

v_gene: TRBV18
d_gene: NA
abundance: NA
j_gene: TRBJ2-7
CDR3aa: CASSPSRAQTGYEQYF
CDR3nt: TGTGCCAGCTCACCGTCGCGGGCCCAAACGGGGTACGAGCAGTACTTC

v_gene: TRBV5-1
d_gene: TRBD2
abundance: NA
j_gene: TRBJ2-3
CDR3aa: CASSLLAGEDTQYF
CDR3nt: TGCGCCAGCAGCTTACTAGCGGGAGAAGATACGCAGTATTTT

v_gene: TRBV28
d_gene: NA
abundance: once
j_gene: TRBJ2-2
CDR3aa: CASRDYSGDPTGELFF
CDR3nt: TGTGCCAGCAGGGACTATAGCGGAGACCCCACCGGGGAGCTGTTTTTT

v_gene: TRBV4-3
d_gene: NA
abundance: NA
j_gene: TRBJ2-7
CDR3aa: CASSQDIGTYEQYF
CDR3nt: TGCGCCAGCAGCCAAGATATTGGGACGTACGAGCAGTACTTC

v_gene: TRBV29-1
d_gene: TRBD2
abundance: NA
j_gene: TRBJ2-1
CDR3aa: CSVGGQKAGLSSYNEQFF
CDR3nt: TGCAGCGTCGGGGGTCAGAAAGCGGGACTAAGCTCCTACAATGAGCAGTTCTTC

v_gene: TRBV13
d_gene: NA
abundance: NA
j_gene: TRBJ2-7
CDR3aa: CASSPRTDSYSYEQYF
CDR3nt: TGTGCCAGCAGCCCCCGTACAGACTCATACTCCTACGAGCAGTACTTC

v_gene: TRBV5-1
d_gene: TRBD1
abundance: NA
j_gene: TRBJ2-1
CDR3aa: CASSLEPGQGFNEQFF
CDR3nt: TGCGCCAGCAGCTTGGAACCGGGACAGGGGTTCAATGAGCAGTTCTTC

v_gene: TRBV14
d_gene: NA
abundance: NA
j_gene: TRBJ1-5
CDR3aa: CASSQYSNQPQHF
CDR3nt: TGTGCCAGCAGCCAGTACAGCAATCAGCCCCAGCATTTT

v_gene: TRBV11-2
d_gene: NA
abundance: NA
j_gene: TRBJ1-5
CDR3aa: CASSLSEGSNQPQHF
CDR3nt: TGTGCCAGCAGCTTATCCGAGGGGAGCAATCAGCCCCAGCATTTT

v_gene: TRBV29-1
d_gene: NA
abundance: NA
j_gene: TRBJ2-3
CDR3aa: CSVERTASEIDTQYF
CDR3nt: TGCAGCGTTGAAAGGACCGCGAGTGAGATAGATACGCAGTATTTT

v_gene: TRBV28
d_gene: TRBD1
abundance: NA
j_gene: TRBJ1-1
CDR3aa: CASSQSRTGWGPFF
CDR3nt: TGTGCCAGCAGCCAAAGCCGGACAGGGTGGGGACCTTTCTTT

v_gene: TRBV30
d_gene: NA
abundance: NA
j_gene: TRBJ1-5
CDR3aa: CAWSAGEGQPQHF
CDR3nt: TGTGCCTGGAGTGCCGGGGAAGGTCAGCCCCAGCATTTT

v_gene: TRBV28
d_gene: NA
abundance: NA
j_gene: TRBJ1-1
CDR3aa: CASSLKMNTEAFF
CDR3nt: TGTGCCAGCAGTTTGAAGATGAACACTGAAGCTTTCTTT

v_gene: TRBV18
d_gene: TRBD2
abundance: NA
j_gene: TRBJ2-2
CDR3aa: CASSPNRLAGDTGELFF
CDR3nt: TGTGCCAGCTCACCAAATCGACTAGCGGGAGATACCGGGGAGCTGTTTTTT

v_gene: TRBV5-4
d_gene: NA
abundance: NA
j_gene: TRBJ2-7
CDR3aa: CASSLRSAPEQYF
CDR3nt: TGTGCCAGCAGCTTGCGTAGTGCCCCCGAGCAGTACTTC

v_gene: TRBV14
d_gene: TRBD2
abundance: NA
j_gene: TRBJ2-1
CDR3aa: CASSLLAGGPNEQFF
CDR3nt: TGTGCCAGCAGCCTCCTAGCGGGAGGGCCCAATGAGCAGTTCTTC

v_gene: TRBV27
d_gene: TRBD2
abundance: NA
j_gene: TRBJ2-2
CDR3aa: CASRNRPGGNTGELFF
CDR3nt: TGTGCCAGCCGAAACCGCCCGGGGGGGAACACCGGGGAGCTGTTTTTT

v_gene: TRBV7-8
d_gene: NA
abundance: NA
j_gene: TRBJ2-3
CDR3aa: CASSLGGITDTQYF
CDR3nt: TGTGCCAGCAGCTTAGGCGGGATCACAGATACGCAGTATTTT

v_gene: TRBV30
d_gene: NA
abundance: NA
j_gene: TRBJ2-4
CDR3aa: CAWSRKNIQYF
CDR3nt: TGTGCCTGGAGTAGGAAAAACATTCAGTACTTC

v_gene: TRBV5-4
d_gene: NA
abundance: NA
j_gene: TRBJ1-2
CDR3aa: CASSLWGVRGSGPYGYTF
CDR3nt: TGTGCCAGCAGCTTGTGGGGGGTTCGTGGCAGCGGACCCTATGGCTACACCTTC

v_gene: TRBV28
d_gene: NA
abundance: NA
j_gene: TRBJ1-2
CDR3aa: CASSLAGETNGYTF
CDR3nt: TGTGCCAGCAGTTTGGCAGGGGAGACTAATGGCTACACCTTC